The 30 T cell receptor beta chains presented below share a single source sample, sequenced in a study of T-cell reconstitution after alpha-beta-depleted transplantation in children. Using unique molecular identifiers, the investigators prepared the TCRbeta library. TCRdb itself ran the PCR reads through MiXCR, one entry per CDR3 protein. The sample has about 610,000 distinct CDR3 sequences; about 10% are singletons. This sample comprised PBMCs from the stem cell graft donor, obtained from the stem cell graft. These receptors were taken from a human donor who donated a stem cell graft to a child with acute myeloid leukemia.

This clonotype was counted a few times. The chain employs TRBV20-1 and TRBJ2-6; D might be TRBD2 (6 bases). The V gene's germline CDR1 is DFQATT and CDR2 SNEGSKA (reference sequence). Trimming took 5 bases from V and 0 from J, leaving 20 bases between them. CDR3 length: 18 amino acids. CDR3 loop: CSALIRERRHSGANVLTF. The DNA for the CDR3 is TGCAGTGCTTTAATACGGGAGAGAAGGCACTCTGGGGCCAACGTCCTGACTTTC.

This clonotype was recorded at least ten times. The gene calls are TRBV29-1 and TRBJ2-7; 12 bases are shared with TRBD2. This CDR3 has 16 amino acids. With 2 bases clipped from V and 0 bases from J, the junction kept 5 bases outside the gene matches. The germline V gene has CDR1 SQVTM and CDR2 ANQGSEA. Here the CDR3 reads CSVEPLTSGSSYEQYF. The DNA for the CDR3 is TGCAGCGTTGAACCTCTGACTAGCGGGAGCTCCTACGAGCAGTACTTC.

There are a few counts of this clonotype. The gene calls are TRBV10-3 and TRBJ2-7; maybe TRBD2 (5 bases). Germline V gene sequence: CDR1 ENHRY, CDR2 SYGVKD. Trimming cost V 5 bases and J 4 bases, with 9 bases left between them. CDR3 length: 12 residues. The CDR3 bases are TGTGCCATCAGTCCTCGGGAATACGAGCAGTACTTC. Translating it yields CAISPREYEQYF.

The rearrangement uses TRBV11-1 and TRBJ2-1; no clear D gene. The germline V gene has CDR1 SGHAT and CDR2 FQDESV (reference sequence). Trimming cost V 6 bases and J 7 bases, with 19 bases left between them. The CDR3 runs 15 residues. CDR3 nucleotide sequence: TGTGCCAGCAGGGGTCAGGTGGGCATAGAGAATGAGCAGTTCTTC. This codes for CASRGQVGIENEQFF.

Only a few counts were recorded for this clonotype. The V and J genes are TRBV29-1 and TRBJ1-3; 8 bases are shared with TRBD1. The CDR3 has 17 residues. Per germline, CDR1 SQVTM and CDR2 ANQGSEA. With 2 bases clipped from V and 1 base from J, the junction kept 10 bases outside the gene matches. The CDR3 here is CSVERRGLGTSGNTIYF. In nucleotides, the CDR3 is TGCAGCGTTGAACGCAGGGGGCTAGGTACTTCTGGAAACACCATATATTTT.

This chain joins TRBV7-3 and TRBJ2-5; D possibly corresponds to TRBD2 (6 bases). The CDR3 covers 15 residues. Germline-derived CDR1 and CDR2 are SGHTA and FQGTGA. Trimming removed 5 bases at V and 2 bases at J, with 15 bases between. The CDR3, as DNA: TGTGCCAGCAGCCCCGGTAGCGGAGTACAAGAGACCCAGTACTTC. This gives the protein CASSPGSGVQETQYF.

The V call is TRBV20-1, the J call TRBJ2-7, with 8 bases fitting TRBD2. The germline V gene encodes CDR1 DFQATT and CDR2 SNEGSKA (reference sequence). The trim removed 7 bases at V and 8 bases at J, leaving 13 bases unmatched. CDR3 size: 13 residues. The CDR3 DNA reads as TGCAGTGTGTACCCAGCGGGAGAAGGAAAGCAGTACTTC. This codes for CSVYPAGEGKQYF.

The genes are TRBV20-1 and TRBJ2-7; D is uncertain. This CDR3 has 13 amino acids. V lost 5 bases and J lost 0, with 11 bases in between. CDR1 is DFQATT, CDR2 SNEGSKA, per germline (reference sequence). The CDR3 DNA reads as TGCAGTGCTCAATCAGGCGACTCCTACGAGCAGTACTTC. This translates into CSAQSGDSYEQYF.

This clonotype has ten or more counts. The chain has TRBV20-1 and TRBJ1-1; a weak D match, TRBD1 (5 bases). V lost 6 bases and J lost 11, with 16 bases in between. There are 11 residues in the CDR3. Germline CDR1 is DFQATT and CDR2 is SNEGSKA (reference sequence). The CDR3 here is CSALFGGLAFF. The CDR3 nucleotides read TGCAGTGCCCTATTTGGGGGATTGGCTTTCTTT.

This clonotype was counted only a few times. This rearrangement joins TRBV5-1 to TRBJ1-5; no definite D call. The ends were cut back, 0 bases at V and 5 bases at J, with 12 bases in the middle. CDR1 and CDR2 (germline): SGHRS, YFSETQ. CDR3 length: 15 amino acids. The CDR3 DNA sequence: TGCGCCAGCAGCTTGGGTTCGGGTGACGATCAGCCCCAGCATTTT. Amino acid sequence: CASSLGSGDDQPQHF.

The V gene is TRBV9, the J gene TRBJ1-2, with 8 bases fitting TRBD1. This CDR3 has 15 amino acids. V dropped 2 bases and J dropped 5; count of bases not matched to a gene: 8. Germline CDR1 is SGDLS and CDR2 is YYNGEE. The CDR3 nucleotides are TGTGCCAGCAGCGTGGCGGGGACAGGAGATTATGGCTACACCTTC. Protein product: CASSVAGTGDYGYTF.

This clonotype has just a few counts. The V call is TRBV5-1, the J call TRBJ2-7, with D possibly TRBD1 on 6 matching bases. CDR1 and CDR2 from the germline V gene are SGHRS and YFSETQ. Trimming stripped 1 base from V and 1 base from J, with 12 bases between. The CDR3 totals 15 residues. This CDR3 reads CASSLWEGGSYEQYF. CDR3 bases: TGCGCCAGCAGCTTGTGGGAAGGGGGTTCCTACGAGCAGTACTTC. The full variable domain, completed using reference TRBV5-1 and TRBJ2-7, is KAGVTQTPRYLIKTRGQQVTLSCSPISGHRSVSWYQQTPGQGLQFLFEYFSETQRNKGNFPGRFSGRQFSNSRSEMNVSTLELGDSALYLCASSLWEGGSYEQYFGPGTRLTVT.

There are many counts of this clonotype. The chain carries TRBV5-1 and TRBJ2-3; 14 positions agree with TRBD2. The CDR3 consists of 16 residues. Losses at the gene ends were 2 bases for V and 4 bases for J; bases not matched to a gene: 3. Germline values: CDR1 SGHRS, CDR2 YFSETQ. CDR3 DNA: TGCGCCAGCAGCTTCCAGACTAGCGGGAGGGCAGATACGCAGTATTTT. Encoded protein: CASSFQTSGRADTQYF.

The table lists this clonotype with a few counts. The chain is built from TRBV20-1 and TRBJ1-2, with 10 bases matching TRBD1. CDR1 and CDR2 (germline): DFQATT, SNEGSKA (reference sequence). The CDR3 sequence is 9 residues long. The J segment lost 13 bases and the V segment lost 6 bases, leaving 2 bases of the junction unmatched. The CDR3 loop is CSAGQGGTF. The CDR3 nucleotides read TGCAGTGCCGGACAGGGGGGCACCTTC.

Many counts were recorded for this clonotype. This chain uses TRBV20-1 with TRBJ2-7; D not certain. V shed 2 bases and J shed 2 bases, with 4 bases lying between them. Germline V gives CDR1 DFQATT, CDR2 SNEGSKA (reference sequence). The length of the CDR3 is 11 residues. The CDR3 DNA reads as TGCAGTGCTAGACGAACCTACGAGCAGTACTTC. Protein sequence: CSARRTYEQYF.

The chain has TRBV6-1 and TRBJ2-1; 7 bases map to TRBD2. The ends lost 5 bases at V and 2 bases at J; junction bases unmatched: 9. CDR1 MNHNS and CDR2 SASEGT come from the germline V gene. The CDR3 loop spans 16 amino acids. The CDR3 sequence: CASSLGTTLTYNEQFF. DNA for the CDR3: TGTGCCAGCAGTCTTGGGACTACCCTGACCTACAATGAGCAGTTCTTC.

The V gene is TRBV6-2 or TRBV6-3, the J gene TRBJ1-5; D is unresolved. This CDR3 region has 14 residues. Germline CDR1 is MNHEY and CDR2 is SVGEGT. Trimming removed 7 bases from V and 7 bases from J, with 17 bases in between. CDR3 in amino acids: CASTWQRGEQPQHF. The CDR3 DNA reads as TGTGCCAGCACCTGGCAGCGGGGAGAGCAGCCCCAGCATTTT.

The sample holds a few counts of this clonotype. J is TRBJ2-7 and V is TRBV7-3; no clear D gene. Trimming shortened V by 5 bases and J by 7 bases, and 12 bases separated the two germline ends. Germline assignment: CDR1 SGHTA and CDR2 FQGTGA. The CDR3 is 12 residues long. CDR3 in amino acids: CASSHPAEEQYF. CDR3 nucleotides: TGTGCCAGCAGCCACCCGGCGGAAGAGCAGTACTTC.

This clonotype was seen repeatedly, ten times or more. This rearrangement joins TRBV20-1 to TRBJ2-1, with 14 positions matching TRBD2. Germline loops: CDR1 DFQATT, CDR2 SNEGSKA (reference sequence). The CDR3 length is 18 residues. Trimming cost V 5 bases and J 5 bases; bases outside gene matches: 14. In nucleotides, the CDR3 is TGCAGTGCTTCCCCGGGACTAGCGGGAGAAGGGTCCAACAATGAGCAGTTCTTC. Translated: CSASPGLAGEGSNNEQFF.

This clonotype was counted once. The CDR3 DNA sequence: TGTGCCACCGCCAGGGGCTCTGGGGCCAACGTCCTGACTTTC. This sequence encodes CATARGSGANVLTF. The V call is TRBV15, the J call TRBJ2-6; perhaps TRBD1 as D (6 bases). Trimming removed 8 bases at V and 0 bases at J, with 8 bases between. The CDR3 extends over 14 amino acids. CDR1 and CDR2 from the germline V gene are LNHNV and YYDKDF (reference sequence).

A word on this clonotype: Germline and junction disagree at one end, which may indicate a read error. The chain employs TRBV11-2 and TRBJ1-3; D is undetermined. This CDR3 is 15 amino acids long. CDR1 is SGHAT and CDR2 is FQNNGV in the germline V gene. The CDR3 DNA is TGTGCCAGCAGCTTAGGAGTAACCTCTGGAAACACCACATATTTT. Its translation: CASSLGVTSGNTTYF.

Comments on this clonotype: This sequence may be a read error, since a much larger clone differs from it by one base. The rearrangement links TRBV3-1 to TRBJ1-2, with D tentatively TRBD1 (5 bases). The CDR3 runs to 13 residues. CDR1 is LGHDT and CDR2 is YNNKEL in the germline V gene (reference sequence). CDR3 DNA: TGTGCCAGCAGCCACAGGTCGGGGGGAGGCGACAGCTTC. Its protein is CASSHRSGGGDSF.

This clonotype was seen only a few times. The chain recombines TRBV3-1 with TRBJ2-7; 9 bases agree with TRBD2. CDR1 and CDR2 from the germline V gene are LGHDT and YNNKEL (reference sequence). Trimming took 1 base from V and 2 from J; bases not matched to a gene: 6. The CDR3 runs 16 residues. CDR3 amino acids: CASSQGNVAGAYEQYF. In nucleotides, the CDR3 is TGTGCCAGCAGCCAAGGCAACGTAGCGGGAGCCTACGAGCAGTACTTC.

This clonotype was detected a few times. The V gene is TRBV20-1, the J gene TRBJ2-1; D may be TRBD1 or TRBD2 (5 bases each). This CDR3 contains 13 residues. V lost 7 bases to trimming and J lost 0 bases, with 10 bases between them. Germline values: CDR1 DFQATT, CDR2 SNEGSKA (reference sequence). The CDR3 region has the DNA TGCAGTGAGTACGGGACCTCCTACAATGAGCAGTTCTTC. Amino acids: CSEYGTSYNEQFF.

This chain uses TRBV27 with TRBJ2-5; 8 bases fit TRBD1. Unmatched junction bases numbered 6, after V lost 1 base and J lost 2 bases. Germline V gene lookup returns CDR1 MNHEY and CDR2 SMNVEV (reference sequence). CDR3 size: 16 residues. The CDR3 here is CASSLLGQATQETQYF. The CDR3 nucleotides read TGTGCCAGCAGTTTATTGGGACAGGCAACTCAAGAGACCCAGTACTTC.

Regarding this clonotype: A read error may explain this, as a much larger clone is one base away. Given the absence of the conserved phenylalanine or tryptophan at the CDR3 end, a read error is likely. The gene calls are TRBV20-1 and TRBJ1-1; D remains unclear. This CDR3 spans 15 amino acids. V was clipped by 4 bases and J by 6 bases, with 21 bases between them. Looked up from germline, CDR1 is DFQATT and CDR2 is SNEGSKA (reference sequence). The CDR3 nucleotides read TGCAGTGCTAAGAAGGCTGCCGCCCCCGGACCTGAAGCTTTCTGT. Translation gives CSAKKAAAPGPEAFC.

This clonotype came up many times. CDR3 DNA sequence: TGTGCCAGCAGTTTACCTCTAGCGGGAGGGCCCGGAGATACGCAGTATTTT. Its protein product is CASSLPLAGGPGDTQYF. The chain couples TRBV28 to TRBJ2-3; 12 bases are a match to TRBD2. In germline, CDR1 is MDHEN, CDR2 SYDVKM. The J segment lost 5 bases and the V segment lost 2 bases, leaving 8 bases of the junction unmatched. This CDR3 has 17 residues. Variable domain in full (rest from reference TRBV28 and TRBJ2-3): DVKVTQSSRYLVKRTGEKVFLECVQDMDHENMFWYRQDPGLGLRLIYFSYDVKMKEKGDIPEGYSVSREKKERFSLILESASTNQTSMYLCASSLPLAGGPGDTQYFGPGTRLTVL.

V usage is TRBV7-2 and J usage is TRBJ2-1; 12 bases fit TRBD2. Germline assignment: CDR1 SGHTA and CDR2 FQGNSA. The CDR3 length is 16 residues. V lost 5 bases, J lost 7 bases, and 9 bases stayed unmatched. The CDR3 spells CASSDHGLAGQNEQFF. CDR3 coding DNA: TGTGCCAGCAGCGACCACGGACTAGCGGGACAAAATGAGCAGTTCTTC.

This clonotype was counted only a few times. V and J are TRBV20-1 and TRBJ2-3; tentatively, D is TRBD2 (6 bases). This CDR3 has 14 residues. Looked up from germline, CDR1 is DFQATT and CDR2 is SNEGSKA (reference sequence). V lost 0 bases, J lost 4 bases, and 11 bases lay in between. The CDR3 DNA sequence: TGCAGTGCTAGAGACGGGACTGGGTCAGATACGCAGTATTTT. Translation gives CSARDGTGSDTQYF.

This clonotype was recorded at least ten times. The V gene is TRBV4-2, the J gene TRBJ2-7, with 7 bases that match TRBD1. The length of the CDR3 is 14 residues. V lost 3 bases, J lost 7 bases, and 9 bases stayed unmatched. Germline V lookup: CDR1 LGHNA, CDR2 YNFKEQ. The CDR3 loop reads CASSHPGGLEEQYF. As DNA, the CDR3 is TGTGCCAGCAGCCACCCAGGGGGTCTGGAAGAGCAGTACTTC.